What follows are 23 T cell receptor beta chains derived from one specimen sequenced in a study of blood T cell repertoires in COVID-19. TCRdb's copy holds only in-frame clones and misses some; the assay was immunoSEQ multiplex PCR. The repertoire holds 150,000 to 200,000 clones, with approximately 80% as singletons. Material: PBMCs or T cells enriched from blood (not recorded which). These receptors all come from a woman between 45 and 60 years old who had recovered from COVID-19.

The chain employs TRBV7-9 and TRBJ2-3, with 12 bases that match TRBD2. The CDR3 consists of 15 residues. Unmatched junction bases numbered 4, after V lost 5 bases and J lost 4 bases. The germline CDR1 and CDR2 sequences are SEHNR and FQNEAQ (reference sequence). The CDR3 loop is CASSLPSGGADTQYF. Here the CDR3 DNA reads TGTGCCAGCAGCCTTCCTAGCGGGGGGGCAGATACGCAGTATTTT.

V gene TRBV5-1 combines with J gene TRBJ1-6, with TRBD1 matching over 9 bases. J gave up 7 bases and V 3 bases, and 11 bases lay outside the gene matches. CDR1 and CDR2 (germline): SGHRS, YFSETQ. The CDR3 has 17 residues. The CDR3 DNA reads TGCGCCAGCAGCTCAGTAACAGGGGGCTTAGGGAATTCACCCCTCCACTTT. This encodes CASSSVTGGLGNSPLHF.

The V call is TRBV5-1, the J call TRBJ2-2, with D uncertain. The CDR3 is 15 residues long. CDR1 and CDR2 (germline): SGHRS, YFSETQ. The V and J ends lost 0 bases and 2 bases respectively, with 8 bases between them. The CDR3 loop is CASSLVADNTGELFF. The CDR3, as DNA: TGCGCCAGCAGCTTGGTGGCAGATAACACCGGGGAGCTGTTTTTT.

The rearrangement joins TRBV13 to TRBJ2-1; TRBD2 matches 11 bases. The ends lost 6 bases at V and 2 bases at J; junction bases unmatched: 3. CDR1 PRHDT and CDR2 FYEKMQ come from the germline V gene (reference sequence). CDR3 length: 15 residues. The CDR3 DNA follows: TGTGCCAGCAGTTCACTAGCGGGGGCCTACAATGAGCAGTTCTTC. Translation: CASSSLAGAYNEQFF.

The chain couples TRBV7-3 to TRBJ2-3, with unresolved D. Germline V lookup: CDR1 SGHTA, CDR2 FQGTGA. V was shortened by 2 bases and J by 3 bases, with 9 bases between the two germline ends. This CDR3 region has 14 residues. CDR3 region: CASSLGRPTDTQYF. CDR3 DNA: TGTGCCAGCAGCTTAGGCAGGCCTACAGATACGCAGTATTTT.

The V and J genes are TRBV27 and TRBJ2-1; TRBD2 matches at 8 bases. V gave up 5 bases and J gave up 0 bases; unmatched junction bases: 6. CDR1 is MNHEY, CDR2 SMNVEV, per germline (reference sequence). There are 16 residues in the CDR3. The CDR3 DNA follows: TGTGCCAGCAGTACCAGCGGGAGCAGCTCCTACAATGAGCAGTTCTTC. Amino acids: CASSTSGSSSYNEQFF.

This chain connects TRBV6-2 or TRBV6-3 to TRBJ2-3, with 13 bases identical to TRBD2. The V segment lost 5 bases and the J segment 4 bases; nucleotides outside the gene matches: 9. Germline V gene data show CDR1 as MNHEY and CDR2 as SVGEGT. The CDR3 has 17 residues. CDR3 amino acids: CASSQGLAGWRADTQYF. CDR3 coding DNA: TGTGCCAGCAGTCAGGGACTAGCGGGATGGCGAGCAGATACGCAGTATTTT.

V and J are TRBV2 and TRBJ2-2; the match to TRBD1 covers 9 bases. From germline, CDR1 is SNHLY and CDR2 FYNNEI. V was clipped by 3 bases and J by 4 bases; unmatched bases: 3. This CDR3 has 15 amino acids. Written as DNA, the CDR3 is TGTGCCAGCAGTGATGACAGGGGGAGCACCGGGGAGCTGTTTTTT. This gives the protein CASSDDRGSTGELFF.

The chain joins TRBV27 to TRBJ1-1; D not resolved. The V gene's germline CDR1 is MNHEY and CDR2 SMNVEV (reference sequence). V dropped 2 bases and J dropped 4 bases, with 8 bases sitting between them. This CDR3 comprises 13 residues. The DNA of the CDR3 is TGTGCCAGCAGTTTAGTCCGAGGCACTGAAGCTTTCTTT. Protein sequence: CASSLVRGTEAFF.

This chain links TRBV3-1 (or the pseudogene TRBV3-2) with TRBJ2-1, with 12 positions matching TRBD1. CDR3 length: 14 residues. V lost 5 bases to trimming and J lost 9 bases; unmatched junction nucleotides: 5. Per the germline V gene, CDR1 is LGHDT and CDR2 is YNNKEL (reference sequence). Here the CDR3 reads CASSAGTGGTEQFF. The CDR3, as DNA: TGTGCCAGCAGCGCCGGGACAGGGGGCACTGAGCAGTTCTTC.

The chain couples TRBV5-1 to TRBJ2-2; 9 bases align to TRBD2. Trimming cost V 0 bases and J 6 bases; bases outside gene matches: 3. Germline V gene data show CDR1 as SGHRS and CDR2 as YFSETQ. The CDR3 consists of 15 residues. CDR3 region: CASSLVPSGAGELFF. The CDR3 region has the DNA TGCGCCAGCAGCTTGGTTCCTAGCGGGGCCGGGGAGCTGTTTTTT.

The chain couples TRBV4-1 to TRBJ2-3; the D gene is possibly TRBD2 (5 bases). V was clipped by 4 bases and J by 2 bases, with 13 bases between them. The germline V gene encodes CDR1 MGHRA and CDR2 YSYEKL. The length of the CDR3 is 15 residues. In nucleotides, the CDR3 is TGCGCCAGCAGCCTAACCAGCGGTATCACAGATACGCAGTATTTT. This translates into CASSLTSGITDTQYF.

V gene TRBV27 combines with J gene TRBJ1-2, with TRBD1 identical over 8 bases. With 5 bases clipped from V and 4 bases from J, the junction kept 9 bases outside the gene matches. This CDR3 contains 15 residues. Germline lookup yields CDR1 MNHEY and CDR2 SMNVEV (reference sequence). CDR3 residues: CASSLQGQASYGYTF. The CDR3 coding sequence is TGTGCCAGCAGTCTACAGGGACAGGCCAGCTATGGCTACACCTTC.

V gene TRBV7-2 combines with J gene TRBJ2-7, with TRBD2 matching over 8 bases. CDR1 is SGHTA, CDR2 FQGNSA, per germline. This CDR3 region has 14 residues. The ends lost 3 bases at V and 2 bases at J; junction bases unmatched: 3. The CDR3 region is CASSFTGGTYEQYF. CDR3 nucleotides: TGTGCCAGCAGCTTTACGGGAGGGACCTACGAGCAGTACTTC.

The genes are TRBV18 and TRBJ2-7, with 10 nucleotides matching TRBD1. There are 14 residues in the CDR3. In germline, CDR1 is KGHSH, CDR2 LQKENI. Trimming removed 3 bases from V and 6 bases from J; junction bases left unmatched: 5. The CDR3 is CASSPQTGGAEQYF. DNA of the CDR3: TGTGCCAGCTCACCGCAGACAGGGGGCGCCGAGCAGTACTTC.

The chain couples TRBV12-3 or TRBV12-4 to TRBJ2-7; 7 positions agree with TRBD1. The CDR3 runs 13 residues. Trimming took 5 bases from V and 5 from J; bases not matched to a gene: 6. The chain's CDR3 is CASSPQGKHEQYF. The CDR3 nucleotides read TGTGCCAGCAGTCCACAGGGGAAGCACGAGCAGTACTTC.

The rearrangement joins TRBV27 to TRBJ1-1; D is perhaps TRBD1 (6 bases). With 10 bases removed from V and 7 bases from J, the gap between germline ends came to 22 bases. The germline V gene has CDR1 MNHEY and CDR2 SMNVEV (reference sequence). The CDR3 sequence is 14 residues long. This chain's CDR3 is CATQRGGAVVEAFF. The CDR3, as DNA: TGTGCCACCCAAAGAGGGGGGGCGGTAGTTGAAGCTTTCTTT.

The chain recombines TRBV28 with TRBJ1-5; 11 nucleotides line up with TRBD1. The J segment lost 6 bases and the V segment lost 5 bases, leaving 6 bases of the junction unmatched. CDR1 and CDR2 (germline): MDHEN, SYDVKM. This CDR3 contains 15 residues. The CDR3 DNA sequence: TGTGCCAGCAGTCCTAGGACAGGGGGCTTTCAGCCCCAGCATTTT. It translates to CASSPRTGGFQPQHF.

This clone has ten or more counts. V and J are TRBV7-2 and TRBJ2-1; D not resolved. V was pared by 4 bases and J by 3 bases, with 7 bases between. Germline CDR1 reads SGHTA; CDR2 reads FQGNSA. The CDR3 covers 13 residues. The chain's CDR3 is CASSSMRYNEQFF. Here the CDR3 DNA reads TGTGCCAGCAGCTCGATGCGCTACAATGAGCAGTTCTTC.

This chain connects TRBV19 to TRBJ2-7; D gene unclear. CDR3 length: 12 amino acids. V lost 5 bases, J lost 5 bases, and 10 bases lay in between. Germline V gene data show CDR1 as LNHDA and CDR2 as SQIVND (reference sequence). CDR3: CASSGQSDEQYF. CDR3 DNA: TGTGCCAGTAGTGGGCAGTCCGACGAGCAGTACTTC.

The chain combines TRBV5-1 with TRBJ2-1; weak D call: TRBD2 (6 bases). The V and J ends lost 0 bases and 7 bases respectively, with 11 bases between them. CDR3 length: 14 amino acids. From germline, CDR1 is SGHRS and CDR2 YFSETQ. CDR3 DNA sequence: TGCGCCAGCAGCTTGGGGGCGGGGCAGAATGAGCAGTTCTTC. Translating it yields CASSLGAGQNEQFF.

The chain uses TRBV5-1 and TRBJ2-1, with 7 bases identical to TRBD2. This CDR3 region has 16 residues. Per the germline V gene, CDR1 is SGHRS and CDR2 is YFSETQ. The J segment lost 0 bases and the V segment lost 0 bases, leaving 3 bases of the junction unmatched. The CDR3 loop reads CASSLEGTNSYNEQFF. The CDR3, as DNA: TGCGCCAGCAGCTTGGAGGGGACTAACTCCTACAATGAGCAGTTCTTC.

The DNA for the CDR3 is TGTGCGCACAAGGCGGGGGAGTGGGAGACCCAGTACTTC. Its translation: CAHKAGEWETQYF. The chain uses TRBV19 and TRBJ2-5; 7 bases align to TRBD2. The CDR3 is 13 residues long. CDR1 and CDR2 (germline): LNHDA, SQIVND (reference sequence).